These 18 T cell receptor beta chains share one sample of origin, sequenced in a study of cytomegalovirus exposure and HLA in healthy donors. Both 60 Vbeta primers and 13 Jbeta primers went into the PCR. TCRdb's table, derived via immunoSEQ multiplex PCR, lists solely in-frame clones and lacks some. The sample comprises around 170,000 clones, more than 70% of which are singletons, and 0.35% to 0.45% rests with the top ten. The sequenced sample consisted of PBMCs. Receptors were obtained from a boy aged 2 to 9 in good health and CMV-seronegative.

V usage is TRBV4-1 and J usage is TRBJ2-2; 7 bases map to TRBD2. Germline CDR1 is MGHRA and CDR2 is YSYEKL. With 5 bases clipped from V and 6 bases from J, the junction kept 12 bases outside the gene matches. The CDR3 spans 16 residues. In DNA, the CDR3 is TGCGCCAGCAGCTCGCGACGGATAGCGGGCGCCGGGGAGCTGTTTTTT. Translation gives CASSSRRIAGAGELFF.

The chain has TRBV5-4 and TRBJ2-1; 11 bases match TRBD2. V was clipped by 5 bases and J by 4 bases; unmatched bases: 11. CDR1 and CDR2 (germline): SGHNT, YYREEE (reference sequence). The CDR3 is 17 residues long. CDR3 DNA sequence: TGTGCCAGCAGGGAATCCGGGACTAGCGGCCTATACAATGAGCAGTTCTTC. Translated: CASRESGTSGLYNEQFF.

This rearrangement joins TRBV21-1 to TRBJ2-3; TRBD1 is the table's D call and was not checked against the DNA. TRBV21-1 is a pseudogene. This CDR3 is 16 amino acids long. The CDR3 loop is CASNERRTPRADTQYF. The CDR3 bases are TGTGCCAGCAACGAAAGGCGGACACCTCGGGCAGATACGCAGTATTTT.

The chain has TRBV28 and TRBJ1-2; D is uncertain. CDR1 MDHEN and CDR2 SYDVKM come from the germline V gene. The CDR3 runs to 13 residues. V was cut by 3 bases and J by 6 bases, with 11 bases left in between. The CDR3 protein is CASSFGRGDGYTF. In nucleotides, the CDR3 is TGTGCCAGCAGTTTCGGCCGCGGGGATGGCTACACCTTC.

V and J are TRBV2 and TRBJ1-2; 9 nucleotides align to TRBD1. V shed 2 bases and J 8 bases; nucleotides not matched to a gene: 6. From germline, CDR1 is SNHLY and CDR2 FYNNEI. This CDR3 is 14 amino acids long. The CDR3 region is CASSESGTGYGYTF. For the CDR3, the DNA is TGTGCCAGCAGTGAATCCGGGACAGGGTACGGCTACACCTTC.

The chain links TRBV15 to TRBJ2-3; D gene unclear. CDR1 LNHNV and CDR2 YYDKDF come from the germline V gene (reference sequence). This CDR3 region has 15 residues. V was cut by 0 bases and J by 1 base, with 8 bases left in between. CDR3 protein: CATSREAGGTDTQYF. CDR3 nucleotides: TGTGCCACCAGCAGAGAAGCAGGCGGCACAGATACGCAGTATTTT.

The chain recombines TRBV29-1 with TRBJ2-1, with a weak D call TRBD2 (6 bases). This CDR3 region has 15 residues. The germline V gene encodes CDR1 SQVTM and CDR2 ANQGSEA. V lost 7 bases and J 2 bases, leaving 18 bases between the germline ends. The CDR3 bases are TGCAGCGGGTCCCCGGGAGACGGGGCCTACAATGAGCAGTTCTTC. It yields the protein CSGSPGDGAYNEQFF.

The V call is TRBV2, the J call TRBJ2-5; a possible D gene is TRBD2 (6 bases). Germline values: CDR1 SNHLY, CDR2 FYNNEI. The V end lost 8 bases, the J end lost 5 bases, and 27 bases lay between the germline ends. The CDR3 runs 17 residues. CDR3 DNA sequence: TGTGCCAGCCTATATGCTCAACGCGGGACCGGAGGGGAGACCCAGTACTTC. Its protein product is CASLYAQRGTGGETQYF.

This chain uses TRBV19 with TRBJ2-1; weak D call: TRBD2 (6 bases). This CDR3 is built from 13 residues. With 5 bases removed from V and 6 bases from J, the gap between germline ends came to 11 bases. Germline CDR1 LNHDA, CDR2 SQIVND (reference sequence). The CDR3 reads CASSRLVGNEQFF. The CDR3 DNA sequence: TGTGCCAGTAGTCGACTAGTCGGCAATGAGCAGTTCTTC.

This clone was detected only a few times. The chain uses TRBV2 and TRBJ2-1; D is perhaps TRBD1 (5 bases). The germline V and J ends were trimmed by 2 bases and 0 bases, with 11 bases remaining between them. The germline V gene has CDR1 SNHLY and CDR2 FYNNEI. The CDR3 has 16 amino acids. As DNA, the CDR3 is TGTGCCAGCAGTGAATTCGACAGAAGCTCCTACAATGAGCAGTTCTTC. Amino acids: CASSEFDRSSYNEQFF.

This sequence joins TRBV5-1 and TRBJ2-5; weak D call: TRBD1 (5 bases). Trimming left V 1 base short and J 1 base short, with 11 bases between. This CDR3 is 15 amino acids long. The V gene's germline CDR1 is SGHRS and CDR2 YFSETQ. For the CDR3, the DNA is TGCGCCAGCAGCTTGAGTGCCAGGGTCCAAGAGACCCAGTACTTC. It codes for CASSLSARVQETQYF.

The CDR3 loop reads CASRQIYSNQPQHF. CDR3 bases: TGTGCCAGCAGACAGATATATAGCAATCAGCCCCAGCATTTT. The V and J genes are TRBV2 and TRBJ1-5; D remains ambiguous. V dropped 6 bases and J dropped 0 bases, with 9 bases sitting between them. This CDR3 is built from 14 residues. Germline V gene data show CDR1 as SNHLY and CDR2 as FYNNEI.

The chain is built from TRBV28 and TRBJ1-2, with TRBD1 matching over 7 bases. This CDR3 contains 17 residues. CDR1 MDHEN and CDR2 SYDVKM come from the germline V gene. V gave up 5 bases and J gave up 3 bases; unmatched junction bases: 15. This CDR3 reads CASSATRRDSWDYGYTF. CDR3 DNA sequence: TGTGCCAGCAGTGCGACACGCCGGGACAGCTGGGACTATGGCTACACCTTC.

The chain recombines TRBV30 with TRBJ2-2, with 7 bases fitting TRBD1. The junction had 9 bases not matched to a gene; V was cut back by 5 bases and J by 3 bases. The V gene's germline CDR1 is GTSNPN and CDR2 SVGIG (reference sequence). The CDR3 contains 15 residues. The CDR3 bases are TGTGCCTGGGGAACCGGGACAGTAGACACCGGGGAGCTGTTTTTT. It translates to CAWGTGTVDTGELFF. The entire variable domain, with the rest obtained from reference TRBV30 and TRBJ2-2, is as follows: SQTIHQWPATLVQPVGSPLSLECTVEGTSNPNLYWYRQAAGRGLQLLFYSVGIGQISSEVPQNLSASRPQDRQFILSSKKLLLSDSGFYLCAWGTGTVDTGELFFGEGSRLTVL.

CDR3 protein: CASSLTGTGSYEQYF. As DNA, the CDR3 is TGTGCCAGCAGCTTAACGGGGACAGGGTCCTACGAGCAGTACTTC. V is TRBV11-1 and J is TRBJ2-7; TRBD1 matches at 9 bases. Looked up from germline, CDR1 is SGHAT and CDR2 is FQDESV (reference sequence). The trim removed 2 bases at V and 1 base at J, leaving 3 bases unmatched. The CDR3 is made up of 15 amino acids.

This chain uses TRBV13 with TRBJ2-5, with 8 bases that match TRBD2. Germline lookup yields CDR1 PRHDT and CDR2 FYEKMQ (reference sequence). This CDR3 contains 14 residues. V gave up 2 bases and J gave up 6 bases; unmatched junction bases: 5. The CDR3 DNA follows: TGTGCCAGCAGCTTAAGCGGGAGAGCGCAGACCCAGTACTTC. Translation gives CASSLSGRAQTQYF.

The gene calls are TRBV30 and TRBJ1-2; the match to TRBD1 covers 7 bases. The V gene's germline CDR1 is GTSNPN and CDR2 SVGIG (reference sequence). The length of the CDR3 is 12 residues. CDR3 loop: CVQGGGKYGYTF. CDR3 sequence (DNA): TGTGTCCAGGGGGGTGGGAAGTATGGCTACACCTTC.

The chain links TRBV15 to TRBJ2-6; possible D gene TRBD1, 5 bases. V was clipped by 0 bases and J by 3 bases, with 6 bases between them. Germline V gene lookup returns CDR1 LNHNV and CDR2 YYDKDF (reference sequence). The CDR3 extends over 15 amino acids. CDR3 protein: CATSREGDGANVLTF. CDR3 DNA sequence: TGTGCCACCAGCAGAGAAGGGGATGGGGCCAACGTCCTGACTTTC.